This entry features one T cell receptor beta chain sequence. The data belong to a study of blood T cell repertoires in COVID-19. Study details: Some COVID-19 samples were acute and others convalescent; all came from the United States, Italy and Spain. Sources were T cells, B-cell-depleted T cells, or PBMCs; the material itself was cDNA or gDNA.

Repertoires were generated with immunoSEQ multiplex PCR, while TCRdb's copy carries only in-frame clones and drops some. Among 280,000 or so clones listed, approximately 85% were seen once. Germline V gene sequence: CDR1 SGHDT, CDR2 YYEEEE. The CDR3 covers 16 residues. V trimming: 0 bases; J trimming: 2 bases; junction bases outside the gene matches: 5. V usage is TRBV5-6 and J usage is TRBJ1-5; 7 bases agree with TRBD1. The sample consisted of peripheral blood. The receptor was isolated from a man younger than 35 with active or convalescent COVID-19. The CDR3: CASSLGIGTGNQPQHF. CDR3 sequence (DNA): TGTGCCAGCAGCTTGGGAATCGGGACAGGCAATCAGCCCCAGCATTTT.